The text below deals with one T cell receptor (beta chain). This specimen belongs to a study of control samples from healthy donors and cancer patients. V was clipped by 4 bases and J by 4 bases, with 11 bases between them. This CDR3 is built from 15 residues. From germline, CDR1 is LGHNA and CDR2 YSLEER. Measured with immunoSEQ multiplex PCR; TCRdb has only the in-frame clones, and not every one. The table records more than 90,000 clones, more than 85% of them present only once. This clonotype originated in a man aged 25 to 45 in good health. Sequences were obtained from blood. The genes are TRBV4-3 and TRBJ2-6; possible D gene TRBD2, 5 bases. The CDR3 region is CASSREKAGANVLTF. CDR3 nucleotide sequence: TGCGCCAGCAGCCGGGAGAAAGCAGGGGCCAACGTCCTGACTTTC.